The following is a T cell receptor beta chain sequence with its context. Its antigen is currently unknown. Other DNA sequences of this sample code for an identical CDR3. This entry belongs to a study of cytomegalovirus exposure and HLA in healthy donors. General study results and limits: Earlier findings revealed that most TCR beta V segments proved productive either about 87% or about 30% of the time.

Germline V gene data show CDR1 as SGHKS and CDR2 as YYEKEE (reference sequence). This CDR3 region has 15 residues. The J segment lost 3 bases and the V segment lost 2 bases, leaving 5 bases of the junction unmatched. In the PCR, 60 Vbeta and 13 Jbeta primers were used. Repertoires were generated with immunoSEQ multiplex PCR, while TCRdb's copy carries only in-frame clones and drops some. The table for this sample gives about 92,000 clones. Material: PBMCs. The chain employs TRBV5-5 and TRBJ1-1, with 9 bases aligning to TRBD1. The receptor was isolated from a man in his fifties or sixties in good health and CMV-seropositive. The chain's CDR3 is CASSLQGAGDTEAFF. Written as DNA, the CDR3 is TGTGCCAGCAGCTTACAGGGGGCTGGGGACACTGAAGCTTTCTTT.